One TCR beta chain is described in this entry. V was clipped by 7 bases and J by 2 bases, with 22 bases between them. The CDR3 sequence is 17 residues long. The germline gives CDR1 SGHTA, CDR2 FQGNSA. The data are from a study of blood T cell repertoires in COVID-19. Study information: Italy, Spain and the United States were the sources of the convalescent and acute COVID-19 samples. T cells, B-cell-depleted T cells, or PBMCs provided the cDNA or gDNA that served as material.

Under the authors' procedure: Nucleated cell number was recorded as an estimate derived from reference gene primer amplification. Sequenced by immunoSEQ multiplex PCR; TCRdb stores in-frame clones only, minus some. That table gives V, J and clone size, and the DNA gave D and trimming. The sample contains about 100,000 clones, 80% to 95% of which appear only once. The rearrangement uses TRBV7-2 and TRBJ2-3; tentative D call: TRBD1 (6 bases). This receptor was taken from a man younger than 30 with COVID-19, enrolled during active disease. Sequenced input: peripheral blood. The CDR3 loop reads CASIAGGGRLFTDTQYF. The DNA of the CDR3 is TGTGCCAGCATCGCTGGGGGCGGCCGTCTTTTCACAGATACGCAGTATTTT.